Below, 9 T cell receptor beta chains from the same sample are listed, as sequenced in a study of blood T cell repertoires in COVID-19. Data came from immunoSEQ multiplex PCR; TCRdb stores just in-frame clones and leaves some out. Seen here are about 100,000 clones, around four fifths observed once, and the top ten hold 12%. The sequencing sample was made of peripheral blood. The source is a woman between 65 and 79 years old with acute or convalescent COVID-19.

CDR3 amino acids: CASSLGGATNEKLFF. The DNA for the CDR3 is TGTGCCAGCAGTCTCGGCGGTGCAACTAATGAAAAACTGTTTTTT. The chain joins TRBV28 to TRBJ1-4; D is undetermined. CDR1 MDHEN and CDR2 SYDVKM come from the germline V gene. The CDR3 has 15 residues. V lost 5 bases and J 0 bases, leaving 10 bases between the germline ends.

The chain carries TRBV19 and TRBJ1-1, with 10 bases identical to TRBD1. CDR1 and CDR2 from the germline V gene are LNHDA and SQIVND (reference sequence). Losses at the gene ends were 7 bases for V and 1 base for J; bases not matched to a gene: 9. The CDR3 is 16 amino acids. Written as DNA, the CDR3 is TGTGCCAGTACCCCGAGGACAGGGGGGGGGAACACTGAAGCTTTCTTT. The encoded protein is CASTPRTGGGNTEAFF.

The J gene is TRBJ1-4, the V gene TRBV5-1; D is ambiguous. This CDR3 has 14 residues. V was cut by 0 bases and J by 4 bases, with 7 bases left in between. Germline CDR1 SGHRS, CDR2 YFSETQ. CDR3 residues: CASSLEGDNEKLFF. DNA for the CDR3: TGCGCCAGCAGCTTGGAAGGAGATAATGAAAAACTGTTTTTT.

This chain links TRBV18 with TRBJ2-1; D perhaps matches TRBD2 (5 bases). The CDR3 is 15 residues long. Trimming removed 6 bases at V and 3 bases at J, with 15 bases between. Germline loops: CDR1 KGHSH, CDR2 LQKENI. The CDR3 spells CASSPVTGFYNEQFF. DNA of the CDR3: TGTGCCAGCTCCCCAGTTACGGGGTTCTACAATGAGCAGTTCTTC. The entire variable domain, with the rest obtained from reference TRBV18 and TRBJ2-1, is as follows: NAGVMQNPRHLVRRRGQEARLRCSPMKGHSHVYWYRQLPEEGLKFMVYLQKENIIDESGMPKERFSAEFPKEGPSILRIQQVVRGDSAAYFCASSPVTGFYNEQFFGPGTRLTVL.

V and J are TRBV4-2 and TRBJ2-3; possible D gene TRBD2, 6 bases. The length of the CDR3 is 20 residues. V lost 0 bases and J 4 bases, leaving 26 bases between the germline ends. Germline V gene sequence: CDR1 LGHNA, CDR2 YNFKEQ. Written as DNA, the CDR3 is TGTGCCAGCAGCCAAGAACCTAGCCGGGGGAGCCTCAGTTCGGCAGATACGCAGTATTTT. Translating gives CASSQEPSRGSLSSADTQYF.

V gene TRBV9 combines with J gene TRBJ1-6; 9 positions agree with TRBD1. Germline-derived CDR1 and CDR2 are SGDLS and YYNGEE. This CDR3 spans 15 amino acids. The V gene end was trimmed by 0 bases and the J gene end by 7 bases; junction bases not matched to a gene: 2. CDR3 sequence: CASSVEGQGNSPLHF. For the CDR3, the DNA is TGTGCCAGCAGCGTAGAGGGACAGGGCAATTCACCCCTCCACTTT. The full variable domain, with the rest looked up from reference TRBV9 and TRBJ1-6, is DSGVTQTPKHLITATGQRVTLRCSPRSGDLSVYWYQQSLDQGLQFLIQYYNGEERAKGNILERFSAQQFPDLHSELNLSSLELGDSALYFCASSVEGQGNSPLHFGNGTRLTVT.

This chain joins TRBV2 and TRBJ2-3; no firm D call. V was shortened by 4 bases and J by 2 bases, with 4 bases between the two germline ends. The germline CDR1 and CDR2 sequences are SNHLY and FYNNEI. The CDR3 has 12 amino acids. The CDR3, as DNA: TGTGCCAGCAGTGTTCTCACAGATACGCAGTATTTT. It translates to CASSVLTDTQYF.

V gene TRBV15 combines with J gene TRBJ2-2; a possible D gene is TRBD2 (5 bases). Germline CDR1 and CDR2: LNHNV and YYDKDF (reference sequence). The CDR3 has 17 amino acids. The V and J ends lost 3 bases and 1 base respectively, with 15 bases between them. The CDR3 DNA sequence: TGTGCCACCAGCAGTGTGGCGAGGGCCTTGAACACCGGGGAGCTGTTTTTT. Translating gives CATSSVARALNTGELFF.

V is TRBV15 and J is TRBJ1-4; TRBD1 matches 9 bases. Looked up from germline, CDR1 is LNHNV and CDR2 is YYDKDF (reference sequence). The trim removed 1 base at V and 8 bases at J, leaving 5 bases unmatched. This CDR3 contains 15 residues. CDR3 nucleotide sequence: TGTGCCACCAGCAGAGCGGGACAGGGATTGGAAAAACTGTTTTTT. It specifies CATSRAGQGLEKLFF.